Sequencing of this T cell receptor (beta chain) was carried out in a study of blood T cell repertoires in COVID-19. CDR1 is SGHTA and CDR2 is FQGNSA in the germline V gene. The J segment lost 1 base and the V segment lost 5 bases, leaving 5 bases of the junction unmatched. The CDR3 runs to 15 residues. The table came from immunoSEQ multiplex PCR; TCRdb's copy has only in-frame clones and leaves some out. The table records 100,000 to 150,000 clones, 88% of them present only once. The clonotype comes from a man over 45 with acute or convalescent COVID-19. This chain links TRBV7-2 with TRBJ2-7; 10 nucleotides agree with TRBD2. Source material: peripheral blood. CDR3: CASSLQAGGSYEQYF. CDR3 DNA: TGTGCCAGCAGCCTCCAAGCGGGAGGGTCCTACGAGCAGTACTTC.